Presented here are 13 T cell receptor beta chains from one specimen sequenced in a study of T cell therapy after organ transplantation. TCRdb's copy holds only in-frame clones and misses some; the assay was immunoSEQ multiplex PCR. This table holds about 18,000 clones, around 86% found once. Antigen specificity for these receptors is unknown. Documented time point: 20-29 weeks after completion of therapy. The sequencing here drew on CD8+ T cells from blood, taken after autologous CMV-specific T cell therapy. Source of these receptors: a human patient who had received a solid organ transplant and had CMV disease. The graft donor may have contributed some T cells.

The rearrangement joins TRBV5-1 to TRBJ2-7; 9 bases fit TRBD2. The CDR3 sequence is 14 residues long. Germline CDR1 reads SGHRS; CDR2 reads YFSETQ. The trim removed 4 bases at V and 4 bases at J, leaving 6 bases unmatched. The CDR3 DNA sequence: TGCGCCAGCAGCGGCGGGGGGGACGGATACGAGCAGTACTTC. Encoded protein: CASSGGGDGYEQYF.

This rearrangement joins TRBV6-1 to TRBJ1-1, with TRBD1 matching over 9 bases. The CDR3 extends over 13 amino acids. Trimming removed 1 base from V and 6 bases from J; junction bases left unmatched: 0. Germline V lookup: CDR1 MNHNS, CDR2 SASEGT. CDR3 DNA sequence: TGTGCCAGCAGTGAAGGGGACAGGGCTGAAGCTTTCTTT. It codes for CASSEGDRAEAFF.

V is TRBV4-3 and J is TRBJ1-1, with D hard to call. V was cut by 3 bases and J by 1 base, with 6 bases left in between. Germline CDR1 and CDR2: LGHNA and YSLEER. The CDR3 spans 13 residues. DNA of the CDR3: TGCGCCAGCAGCCATCTAGAGAACACTGAAGCTTTCTTT. Translating it yields CASSHLENTEAFF.

The rearrangement links TRBV4-1 to TRBJ1-1; TRBD1 is a possible D gene (5 bases). The CDR3 loop spans 15 amino acids. Germline V lookup: CDR1 MGHRA, CDR2 YSYEKL. The V end lost 4 bases, the J end lost 2 bases, and 14 bases lay between the germline ends. The CDR3, as DNA: TGCGCCAGCAGCCCCCAGGCGGGGCCCAACACTGAAGCTTTCTTT. Its translation: CASSPQAGPNTEAFF.

The chain employs TRBV11-2 and TRBJ2-3; 7 bases match TRBD2. The CDR3 runs to 14 residues. V trimming: 1 base; J trimming: 6 bases; junction bases outside the gene matches: 4. The V gene's germline CDR1 is SGHAT and CDR2 FQNNGV. The CDR3 sequence: CASSLVYGGDTQYF. CDR3 DNA: TGTGCCAGCAGCTTAGTCTACGGGGGGGATACGCAGTATTTT.

The chain has TRBV18 and TRBJ2-7; no definite D call. The V and J ends lost 6 bases and 0 bases respectively, with 15 bases between them. CDR3 length: 15 residues. Germline loops: CDR1 KGHSH, CDR2 LQKENI. The CDR3 spells CASSSSPTASYEQYF. The DNA for the CDR3 is TGTGCCAGCTCGAGCAGTCCAACCGCCTCCTACGAGCAGTACTTC. The whole variable domain, remainder taken from reference TRBV18 and TRBJ2-7, is NAGVMQNPRHLVRRRGQEARLRCSPMKGHSHVYWYRQLPEEGLKFMVYLQKENIIDESGMPKERFSAEFPKEGPSILRIQQVVRGDSAAYFCASSSSPTASYEQYFGPGTRLTVT.

The V gene is TRBV5-1, the J gene TRBJ2-7, with TRBD1 identical over 8 bases. The CDR3 totals 14 residues. From germline, CDR1 is SGHRS and CDR2 YFSETQ. V was clipped by 4 bases and J by 0 bases; unmatched bases: 3. The CDR3 loop reads CASSPTGGSYEQYF. CDR3 coding DNA: TGCGCCAGCAGCCCAACAGGGGGCTCCTACGAGCAGTACTTC.

The chain uses TRBV19 and TRBJ1-5; D is unclear. The germline V gene has CDR1 LNHDA and CDR2 SQIVND (reference sequence). The CDR3 contains 13 residues. The V end was cut by 5 bases, the J end by 3 bases, with 8 bases between. The CDR3 here is CASSAQINQPQHF. The CDR3, as DNA: TGTGCCAGTAGTGCCCAAATCAATCAGCCCCAGCATTTT.

The V and J genes are TRBV10-3 and TRBJ1-1; D is uncertain. V dropped 3 bases and J dropped 2 bases, with 10 bases sitting between them. Per germline, CDR1 ENHRY and CDR2 SYGVKD. This CDR3 has 14 amino acids. CDR3 residues: CAISDPNRNTEAFF. The CDR3 DNA reads TGTGCCATCAGTGACCCCAATCGTAACACTGAAGCTTTCTTT.

The rearrangement uses TRBV12-5 and TRBJ1-1; D is ambiguous. CDR1 is LGHNT and CDR2 is FRNRAP in the germline V gene. The CDR3 contains 14 residues. V was shortened by 6 bases and J by 1 base, with 12 bases between the two germline ends. The CDR3 loop is CASGLGITNTEAFF. The CDR3 nucleotides read TGTGCTAGTGGCCTAGGAATTACGAACACTGAAGCTTTCTTT.

The chain uses TRBV7-8 and TRBJ2-3; the D gene is possibly TRBD2 (6 bases). The CDR3 runs 16 residues. The germline V gene encodes CDR1 SGHVS and CDR2 FQNEAQ. Trimming shortened V by 1 base and J by 1 base, and 12 bases separated the two germline ends. CDR3 sequence (DNA): TGTGCCAGCAGCTTAGGGGGGTGGAGGGGCACAGATACGCAGTATTTT. It codes for CASSLGGWRGTDTQYF.

This chain connects TRBV6-4 to TRBJ2-3, with D tentatively TRBD1 or TRBD2 (5 bases each). From germline, CDR1 is MRHNA and CDR2 SNTAGT. Trimming removed 5 bases at V and 5 bases at J, with 17 bases between. CDR3 length: 15 amino acids. In DNA form, the CDR3 reads TGTGCCAGCAGTCCAAGCGAGACGAGGGGAGATACGCAGTATTTT. Translation: CASSPSETRGDTQYF.

This CDR3 reads CAWSVPNTGELFF. CDR3 sequence (DNA): TGTGCCTGGAGTGTACCGAACACCGGGGAGCTGTTTTTT. The chain joins TRBV30 to TRBJ2-2; D uncertain. The CDR3 has 13 residues. Germline CDR1 and CDR2: GTSNPN and SVGIG (reference sequence). V lost 0 bases to trimming and J lost 0 bases, with 2 bases between them. The complete variable domain, with remaining parts taken from reference TRBV30 and TRBJ2-2, reads SQTIHQWPATLVQPVGSPLSLECTVEGTSNPNLYWYRQAAGRGLQLLFYSVGIGQISSEVPQNLSASRPQDRQFILSSKKLLLSDSGFYLCAWSVPNTGELFFGEGSRLTVL.